A selection of T cell receptor beta chains follows, all from one sample in a study of blood T cells in healthy people across ages. TCRdb re-analysed the 5' RACE reads in MiXCR, keeping a single row per CDR3 protein. This sample has about 1.4 million distinct CDR3 sequences, with around 59% found just once. Sequencing was done on a sample of blood. The receptors were sampled from a man between 18 and 35 years old in good health. Both conserved end residues are part of each CDR3. Each record gives: D gene, V gene, J gene, clone size, CDR3 DNA, CDR3 protein. D genes are given only for firm matches. For some rows the clone size is stated as once, few or many, or as a class when expanded; others skip it.

D: -
V: TRBV4-1
J: TRBJ1-2
size: many
DNA: TGCGCCAGCAGCCCGGGACGGAACTATGGCTACACCTTC
CDR3: CASSPGRNYGYTF

D: -
V: TRBV20-1
J: TRBJ2-7
size: few
DNA: TGCAGTGCTAGAGTGAATTTAGGAGGCGAGCAGTACTTC
CDR3: CSARVNLGGEQYF

D: -
V: TRBV11-2
J: TRBJ2-1
size: few
DNA: TGTGCCAGCACCCTGACTAGGGCTTACAATGAGCAGTTCTTC
CDR3: CASTLTRAYNEQFF

D: TRBD1
V: TRBV15
J: TRBJ2-1
size: few
DNA: TGTGCCACCAGTCCTGACAGGGATAATGAGCAGTTCTTC
CDR3: CATSPDRDNEQFF

D: -
V: TRBV4-1
J: TRBJ2-5
size: -
DNA: TGCGCCAGCAGCCGAACGCCGGGCTGGCAAGAGACCCAGTACTTC
CDR3: CASSRTPGWQETQYF

D: -
V: TRBV7-6
J: TRBJ2-4
size: few
DNA: TGTGCCAGCAGCGACCGCCTCAGGGGCTCCAAAAACATTCAGTACTTC
CDR3: CASSDRLRGSKNIQYF

D: -
V: TRBV4-2
J: TRBJ2-7
size: -
DNA: TGTGCCAGCAGCCGTGGGGCGGGAATGGGATCCTACGAGCAGTACTTC
CDR3: CASSRGAGMGSYEQYF

D: -
V: TRBV21-1
J: TRBJ2-5
size: -
DNA: TGTGCCAGCAGCAACTCGACACCCCCGGGACAGCTAAGGATTCGGCAGTACTTC
CDR3: CASSNSTPPGQLRIRQYF

D: TRBD1
V: TRBV10-3
J: TRBJ2-4
size: once
DNA: TGTGCCATCAGTGGGACACAGGGGGAGGACATTCAGTACTTC
CDR3: CAISGTQGEDIQYF

D: -
V: TRBV4-1
J: TRBJ2-2
size: -
DNA: TGCGCCAGCAGCCCGGATGACAGGGAGCTGTTTTTT
CDR3: CASSPDDRELFF

D: TRBD2
V: TRBV5-1
J: TRBJ2-7
size: -
DNA: TGCGCCAGCAGTGGCGCGGGAGGGAATTACGAGCAGTACTTC
CDR3: CASSGAGGNYEQYF

D: -
V: TRBV28
J: TRBJ2-3
size: few
DNA: TGTGCCAGCAGTTTATGGATAGGGGCAGAGGGTACAGATACGCAGTATTTT
CDR3: CASSLWIGAEGTDTQYF

D: -
V: TRBV10-3
J: TRBJ2-7
size: few
DNA: TGTGCCATCAGTGATGTCTCAGGGAGCTCCTACAATGAGCAGTACTTC
CDR3: CAISDVSGSSYNEQYF

D: TRBD2
V: TRBV29-1
J: TRBJ2-3
size: -
DNA: TGCAGCGCTTCCTACAGCGGGGCAGATACGCAGTATTTT
CDR3: CSASYSGADTQYF

D: -
V: TRBV28
J: TRBJ2-7
size: -
DNA: TGTGCCAGCAGTTTGTCCCCGGACAAGCCCCACGAGCAGTACTTC
CDR3: CASSLSPDKPHEQYF

D: -
V: TRBV5-1
J: TRBJ2-5
size: few
DNA: TGCGCCAGCAGCCCCTCCGACCAAGAGACCCAGTACTTC
CDR3: CASSPSDQETQYF

D: -
V: TRBV12-3/TRBV12-4
J: TRBJ2-7
size: -
DNA: TGTGCCAGCAGTTTAGTTTCGTTCGCCGGGACCTACGAGCAGTACTTC
CDR3: CASSLVSFAGTYEQYF

D: TRBD1
V: TRBV29-1
J: TRBJ2-7
size: -
DNA: TGCAGCGTTGAAGATCGCTTGGGGGACAGGGGAGTGGGCGAGCAGTACTTC
CDR3: CSVEDRLGDRGVGEQYF

D: -
V: TRBV20-1
J: TRBJ2-3
size: -
DNA: TGCAGTGCGGAAGGGCGGGGCGTTGCAGATACGCAGTATTTT
CDR3: CSAEGRGVADTQYF

D: -
V: TRBV7-9
J: TRBJ1-1
size: -
DNA: TGTGCCAGCAGCACAAACAGGAAATCGAACACTGAAGCTTTCTTT
CDR3: CASSTNRKSNTEAFF

D: -
V: TRBV7-8
J: TRBJ2-5
size: -
DNA: TGTGCCAGCAGCCATGCCCCTAGCAGAGAGACCCAGTACTTC
CDR3: CASSHAPSRETQYF

D: -
V: TRBV11-2
J: TRBJ2-3
size: -
DNA: TGTGCCAGCAGCTCGAGCACGCGGGGTGGCACAGATACGCAGTATTTT
CDR3: CASSSSTRGGTDTQYF

D: TRBD1
V: TRBV9
J: TRBJ1-1
size: -
DNA: TGTGCCAGCAGCCCCCACCTCACCGACAGGGAGAACACTGAAGCTTTCTTT
CDR3: CASSPHLTDRENTEAFF

D: -
V: TRBV3-1
J: TRBJ2-7
size: -
DNA: TGTGCCAGCAGCCCACCGTGGGGAGATGAGCAGTACTTC
CDR3: CASSPPWGDEQYF

D: -
V: TRBV4-2
J: TRBJ2-3
size: -
DNA: TGTGCCGGCAGATTGCGGGTCACTACGCAGTATTTT
CDR3: CAGRLRVTTQYF

D: -
V: TRBV28
J: TRBJ1-2
size: -
DNA: TGTGTCCTGGGCAGGGCAGGAGGCTACACCTTC
CDR3: CVLGRAGGYTF

D: -
V: TRBV6-2/TRBV6-3
J: TRBJ1-2
size: -
DNA: TGTGCCAGCAGGGACGGACAGACCCGGCAAAGAACTGGCTACACCTTC
CDR3: CASRDGQTRQRTGYTF

D: -
V: TRBV20-1
J: TRBJ1-5
size: -
DNA: TGCAGTGCTCAGGGGTATAGCAATCAGCCCCAGCATTTT
CDR3: CSAQGYSNQPQHF

D: TRBD2
V: TRBV20-1
J: TRBJ2-5
size: -
DNA: TGCAGTGCTAGATCTAGCGGACGGTACCAAGAGACCCAGTACTTC
CDR3: CSARSSGRYQETQYF

D: -
V: TRBV20-1
J: TRBJ1-5
size: -
DNA: TGCAGTGCCAGTGGACGGGACTATCAGCCCCAGCATTTT
CDR3: CSASGRDYQPQHF

D: TRBD1
V: TRBV20-1
J: TRBJ1-6
size: -
DNA: TGCAGTGCTAGAGATCAGGGGACAGGCCAAACCGAACCCCTCCACTTT
CDR3: CSARDQGTGQTEPLHF

D: -
V: TRBV29-1
J: TRBJ2-3
size: -
DNA: TGCAGCGTTTTACAGGGCCTGGATACGCAGTATTTT
CDR3: CSVLQGLDTQYF

D: -
V: TRBV5-4
J: TRBJ2-7
size: -
DNA: TGTGCCAGCTTAACAGGGAACTACGAGCAGTACTTC
CDR3: CASLTGNYEQYF

D: -
V: TRBV6-5
J: TRBJ1-2
size: -
DNA: TGTGCCAGCAGCCACCGAGAGGCTGGCTACACCTTC
CDR3: CASSHREAGYTF

D: TRBD1
V: TRBV12-3/TRBV12-4
J: TRBJ1-1
size: -
DNA: TGTGCCAGCCTTTACCTACAGGGGGCGGGGAACACTGAAGCTTTCTTT
CDR3: CASLYLQGAGNTEAFF

D: TRBD2
V: TRBV20-1
J: TRBJ2-2
size: -
DNA: TGCAGTGCTGTCACTAGCGGTAACACCGGGGAGCTGTTTTTT
CDR3: CSAVTSGNTGELFF

D: -
V: TRBV7-2
J: TRBJ2-7
size: -
DNA: TGTGCCAGCAGCTTCGTCGGGGGAAGAACCTACGAGCAGTACTTC
CDR3: CASSFVGGRTYEQYF

D: -
V: TRBV25-1
J: TRBJ1-2
size: few
DNA: TGTGCCAGCAGTGGGACCAGGGGCACCAACTATGGCTACACCTTC
CDR3: CASSGTRGTNYGYTF

D: TRBD1
V: TRBV15
J: TRBJ2-1
size: -
DNA: TGTGCCACCGCCCCGGGACAGTTTTCCTACAATGAGCAGTTCTTC
CDR3: CATAPGQFSYNEQFF

D: -
V: TRBV6-5
J: TRBJ1-1
size: -
DNA: TGTGCCAGCAGTTACTCGGCTCCCTACTTGACAGTGAGAAACACTGAAGCTTTCTTT
CDR3: CASSYSAPYLTVRNTEAFF

D: -
V: TRBV2
J: TRBJ1-1
size: -
DNA: TGTGCCAGCAGTGTATGGGGGGACACTGAAGCTTTCTTT
CDR3: CASSVWGDTEAFF

D: -
V: TRBV7-2
J: TRBJ2-2
size: few
DNA: TGTGCCAGCAGCTTAGGTCCCCCCGGGGAGCTGTTTTTT
CDR3: CASSLGPPGELFF

D: TRBD1
V: TRBV3-1
J: TRBJ2-7
size: few
DNA: TGTGCCAGCAGCCCGCCGGGACAGGGACAGAGAGAGCAGTACTTC
CDR3: CASSPPGQGQREQYF

D: -
V: TRBV6-5
J: TRBJ2-7
size: few
DNA: TGTGCCAGCAGAGCCCCGCGATCCTACGAGCAGTACTTC
CDR3: CASRAPRSYEQYF

D: -
V: TRBV5-4
J: TRBJ2-7
size: -
DNA: TGTGCCAGCAGCCCCGGAGGAGGGCCCTACGAGCAGTACTTC
CDR3: CASSPGGGPYEQYF

D: -
V: TRBV7-8
J: TRBJ2-3
size: few
DNA: TGTGCCAGCAGCTTAGTAGTGGGTTTCGCAGATACGCAGTATTTT
CDR3: CASSLVVGFADTQYF

D: -
V: TRBV27
J: TRBJ2-7
size: few
DNA: TGTGCCAGCAGTCACCGGGACACCTCCTACGAGCAGTACTTC
CDR3: CASSHRDTSYEQYF